This entry is about one T cell receptor (beta chain). Its specificity is not known. The data were taken from a study of cytomegalovirus exposure and HLA in healthy donors. Whole-study findings and limits: 164 TCR beta chains were listed as cytomegalovirus-associated.

The junction had 9 bases not matched to a gene; V was cut back by 6 bases and J by 5 bases. Per germline, CDR1 LNHDA and CDR2 SQIVND (reference sequence). This CDR3 region has 15 residues. The PCR ran on 60 Vbeta and 13 Jbeta primers. Produced via immunoSEQ multiplex PCR; TCRdb's table is partial and in-frame only. The sample includes about 130,000 clones, around 80% seen only once; the top ten take approximately 2.5%. V is TRBV19 and J is TRBJ2-3, with 9 bases that match TRBD1. This TCR was sampled from a man aged 50-60 years in good health and CMV-seronegative. Material for sequencing was PBMCs. Here the CDR3 reads CASREQGAGRDTQYF. The CDR3 DNA sequence: TGTGCCAGTAGAGAACAGGGGGCGGGGAGAGATACGCAGTATTTT.